A selection of T cell receptor beta chains follows, all from one sample in a study of control samples from healthy donors and cancer patients. Sequenced by immunoSEQ multiplex PCR; TCRdb stores in-frame clones only, minus some. The sample holds about 150,000 clones, roughly 90% seen once. The sample taken for sequencing was blood. The receptors derive from a woman younger than 45 in good health. The CDR3 runs from the conserved cysteine through the conserved F or W. The order of the fields is D gene, J gene, clone size, V gene, CDR3 protein, CDR3 DNA. The D gene is left open where the match is weak. Only some rows state a clone size, as once, few, many or a class for expanded clones.

d_call: TRBD1; j_call: TRBJ1-5; clone_size: few; v_call: TRBV29-1; cdr3_aa: CSVGTGTVDQPQHF; cdr3_nt: TGCAGCGTTGGTACCGGGACAGTGGATCAGCCCCAGCATTTT
d_call: NA; j_call: TRBJ1-6; clone_size: NA; v_call: TRBV28; cdr3_aa: CATKPASYNSPLHF; cdr3_nt: TGTGCCACCAAGCCAGCCTCCTATAATTCACCCCTCCACTTT
d_call: TRBD1; j_call: TRBJ2-7; clone_size: NA; v_call: TRBV6-5; cdr3_aa: CASSPRGTGYEQYF; cdr3_nt: TGTGCCAGCAGTCCCAGGGGGACGGGCTACGAGCAGTACTTC
d_call: NA; j_call: TRBJ1-1; clone_size: NA; v_call: TRBV6-6; cdr3_aa: CASSGLNTEAFF; cdr3_nt: TGTGCCAGCAGTGGGCTGAACACTGAAGCTTTCTTT
d_call: TRBD1; j_call: TRBJ1-2; clone_size: NA; v_call: TRBV28; cdr3_aa: CASSLSPGGTGYTF; cdr3_nt: TGTGCCAGCAGTTTATCACCAGGGGGCACTGGCTACACCTTC
d_call: TRBD2; j_call: TRBJ2-7; clone_size: NA; v_call: TRBV5-4; cdr3_aa: CASSPTSGRTYEQYF; cdr3_nt: TGTGCCAGCAGCCCCACTAGCGGGAGGACCTACGAGCAGTACTTC
d_call: TRBD1; j_call: TRBJ2-6; clone_size: NA; v_call: TRBV3-1/TRBV3-2; cdr3_aa: CASSQDLWTGGTGANVLTF; cdr3_nt: TGTGCCAGCAGCCAAGATCTCTGGACAGGGGGCACTGGGGCCAACGTCCTGACTTTC
d_call: NA; j_call: TRBJ2-5; clone_size: NA; v_call: TRBV18; cdr3_aa: CASSSSDGTQETQYF; cdr3_nt: TGTGCCAGCTCGTCCTCGGATGGCACTCAAGAGACCCAGTACTTC
d_call: TRBD1; j_call: TRBJ2-6; clone_size: NA; v_call: TRBV27; cdr3_aa: CASSSGTGETGANVLTF; cdr3_nt: TGTGCCAGCAGTTCTGGGACAGGGGAAACTGGGGCCAACGTCCTGACTTTC
d_call: NA; j_call: TRBJ1-4; clone_size: NA; v_call: TRBV9; cdr3_aa: CASSVGVATNEKLFF; cdr3_nt: TGTGCCAGCAGCGTAGGGGTGGCAACTAATGAAAAACTGTTTTTT
d_call: TRBD1; j_call: TRBJ2-7; clone_size: NA; v_call: TRBV28; cdr3_aa: CASRGRGGTGVHEQYF; cdr3_nt: TGTGCCAGCAGGGGGAGAGGAGGGACAGGGGTCCACGAGCAGTACTTC
d_call: TRBD2; j_call: TRBJ2-5; clone_size: NA; v_call: TRBV19; cdr3_aa: CASSFPSGRGRETQYF; cdr3_nt: TGTGCCAGTAGTTTTCCTAGCGGGAGGGGGAGGGAGACCCAGTACTTC
d_call: NA; j_call: TRBJ2-5; clone_size: NA; v_call: TRBV6-5; cdr3_aa: CASRGSGKETQYF; cdr3_nt: TGTGCCAGCAGGGGCAGCGGAAAAGAGACCCAGTACTTC
d_call: TRBD2; j_call: TRBJ2-5; clone_size: NA; v_call: TRBV7-9; cdr3_aa: CASIRLGYRGGETQYF; cdr3_nt: TGTGCCAGCATCCGGTTGGGCTACCGGGGAGGGGAGACCCAGTACTTC
d_call: TRBD1; j_call: TRBJ1-5; clone_size: once; v_call: TRBV5-6; cdr3_aa: CASTGQGTNQPQHF; cdr3_nt: TGTGCCAGCACCGGACAGGGAACCAATCAGCCCCAGCATTTT
d_call: NA; j_call: TRBJ2-4; clone_size: once; v_call: TRBV11-2; cdr3_aa: CASSLDWRLQAKNIQYF; cdr3_nt: TGTGCCAGCAGCTTAGATTGGCGGTTACAAGCCAAAAACATTCAGTACTTC
d_call: NA; j_call: TRBJ2-2; clone_size: NA; v_call: TRBV21-1; cdr3_aa: CASSHHFTGELFF; cdr3_nt: TGTGCCAGCAGCCACCATTTCACCGGGGAGCTGTTTTTT
d_call: NA; j_call: TRBJ2-7; clone_size: NA; v_call: TRBV2; cdr3_aa: CASSEVPIQGHSYEQYF; cdr3_nt: TGTGCCAGCAGTGAAGTTCCTATACAGGGTCACTCCTACGAGCAGTACTTC
d_call: TRBD1; j_call: TRBJ2-1; clone_size: NA; v_call: TRBV6-1; cdr3_aa: CASSETGAPYNEQFF; cdr3_nt: TGTGCCAGCAGTGAGACAGGGGCTCCCTACAATGAGCAGTTCTTC
d_call: NA; j_call: TRBJ2-7; clone_size: NA; v_call: TRBV6-5; cdr3_aa: CASTREPNEQYF; cdr3_nt: TGTGCCAGCACAAGGGAGCCCAACGAGCAGTACTTC
d_call: NA; j_call: TRBJ2-2; clone_size: NA; v_call: TRBV7-2; cdr3_aa: CASSLEGSNAGELFF; cdr3_nt: TGTGCCAGCAGCTTAGAGGGAAGTAATGCCGGGGAGCTGTTTTTT
d_call: NA; j_call: TRBJ1-2; clone_size: NA; v_call: TRBV7-9; cdr3_aa: CASTRTGGLADGYTF; cdr3_nt: TGTGCCAGCACCCGGACGGGTGGGTTAGCGGATGGCTACACCTTC
d_call: NA; j_call: TRBJ1-5; clone_size: NA; v_call: TRBV14; cdr3_aa: CASSPMDRGPQHF; cdr3_nt: TGTGCCAGCAGCCCGATGGACCGGGGGCCCCAGCATTTT
d_call: TRBD1; j_call: TRBJ2-3; clone_size: NA; v_call: TRBV5-6; cdr3_aa: CASSLTGQGYDTQYF; cdr3_nt: TGTGCCAGCAGCTTAACGGGACAGGGTTATGATACGCAGTATTTT
d_call: NA; j_call: TRBJ1-3; clone_size: NA; v_call: TRBV19; cdr3_aa: CATTAGNTIYF; cdr3_nt: TGTGCCACCACCGCTGGAAACACCATATATTTT
d_call: NA; j_call: TRBJ1-4; clone_size: NA; v_call: TRBV28; cdr3_aa: CASSQPRDIIKKLFF; cdr3_nt: TGTGCCAGCAGCCAACCCCGGGACATCATTAAAAAACTGTTTTTT
d_call: NA; j_call: TRBJ1-2; clone_size: NA; v_call: TRBV6-5; cdr3_aa: CASSYSTGNGYTF; cdr3_nt: TGTGCCAGCAGTTACTCGACAGGAAATGGCTACACCTTC
d_call: TRBD1; j_call: TRBJ2-5; clone_size: NA; v_call: TRBV4-1; cdr3_aa: CASSGPGQGEETQYF; cdr3_nt: TGCGCCAGCAGCGGACCGGGACAGGGTGAAGAGACCCAGTACTTC
d_call: TRBD1; j_call: TRBJ1-1; clone_size: NA; v_call: TRBV28; cdr3_aa: CASSRGDRFTEAFF; cdr3_nt: TGTGCCAGCAGCCGCGGGGACAGGTTCACTGAAGCTTTCTTT
d_call: NA; j_call: TRBJ2-3; clone_size: NA; v_call: TRBV12-3/TRBV12-4; cdr3_aa: CASGDSTDTQYF; cdr3_nt: TGTGCCAGCGGGGACAGCACAGATACGCAGTATTTT
d_call: NA; j_call: TRBJ1-4; clone_size: NA; v_call: TRBV5-4; cdr3_aa: CASSLEGATNEKLFF; cdr3_nt: TGTGCCAGCAGCTTGGAGGGAGCAACTAATGAAAAACTGTTTTTT
d_call: TRBD1; j_call: TRBJ1-4; clone_size: NA; v_call: TRBV6-2/TRBV6-3; cdr3_aa: CASSPGGTGSEKLFF; cdr3_nt: TGTGCCAGCAGTCCCGGGGGGACAGGGAGTGAAAAACTGTTTTTT
d_call: NA; j_call: TRBJ2-7; clone_size: NA; v_call: TRBV4-3; cdr3_aa: CASSQDLGNYEQYF; cdr3_nt: TGCGCCAGCAGCCAAGATCTAGGGAACTACGAGCAGTACTTC
d_call: NA; j_call: TRBJ1-2; clone_size: NA; v_call: TRBV14; cdr3_aa: CASSQDIGGGGYTF; cdr3_nt: TGTGCCAGCAGCCAAGATATAGGCGGCGGGGGCTACACCTTC
d_call: NA; j_call: TRBJ1-6; clone_size: NA; v_call: TRBV9; cdr3_aa: CASSPDGGNSPLHF; cdr3_nt: TGTGCCAGCAGCCCGGACGGAGGGAATTCACCCCTCCACTTT
d_call: TRBD2; j_call: TRBJ2-4; clone_size: NA; v_call: TRBV7-2; cdr3_aa: CASSYSTSGNNIQYF; cdr3_nt: TGTGCCAGCAGCTACTCTACTAGCGGGAATAACATTCAGTACTTC
d_call: NA; j_call: TRBJ2-5; clone_size: NA; v_call: TRBV7-9; cdr3_aa: CASSLLVRPQETQYF; cdr3_nt: TGTGCCAGCAGCTTATTGGTACGGCCCCAAGAGACCCAGTACTTC
d_call: NA; j_call: TRBJ1-1; clone_size: NA; v_call: TRBV7-9; cdr3_aa: CASSPPQGLTENTEAFF; cdr3_nt: TGTGCCAGCAGCCCCCCCCAGGGTCTAACAGAGAACACTGAAGCTTTCTTT
d_call: NA; j_call: TRBJ2-2; clone_size: NA; v_call: TRBV28; cdr3_aa: CASRFGGRTGELFF; cdr3_nt: TGTGCCAGCAGGTTCGGGGGGCGAACCGGGGAGCTGTTTTTT
d_call: TRBD1; j_call: TRBJ1-3; clone_size: NA; v_call: TRBV27; cdr3_aa: CASSPADRGGNTIYF; cdr3_nt: TGTGCCAGCAGTCCCGCGGACAGGGGGGGAAACACCATATATTTT
d_call: TRBD1; j_call: TRBJ1-5; clone_size: NA; v_call: TRBV7-8; cdr3_aa: CASSPGTGRSQPQHF; cdr3_nt: TGTGCCAGCAGCCCGGGGACAGGGCGAAGTCAGCCCCAGCATTTT
d_call: TRBD2; j_call: TRBJ2-7; clone_size: NA; v_call: TRBV6-5; cdr3_aa: CASSSAGGPGEQYF; cdr3_nt: TGTGCCAGCAGTTCAGCGGGAGGGCCTGGCGAGCAGTACTTC
d_call: NA; j_call: TRBJ1-5; clone_size: NA; v_call: TRBV4-1; cdr3_aa: CASSQEGSWNQPQHF; cdr3_nt: TGCGCCAGCAGCCAAGAGGGGTCCTGGAATCAGCCCCAGCATTTT